The source of this T cell receptor beta chain is a study of identical twins. Template switching supplied a universal primer site; unique molecular identifiers were carried on the cDNA. TCRdb re-derived calls from the 5' RACE reads in MiXCR, one entry per CDR3 protein. This sample yields a few hundred thousand distinct CDR3 sequences, of which 8.5% to 10% are seen a single time; 7.5% to 9.5% belongs to the top ten. General observations from the study: Zero-insertion results could be subject to partial confounding by invariant MAIT and iNKT cells. The more abundant beta clonotypes in cord blood had fewer insertions, and memory repertoires did not show this. Within beta out-of-frame sequences, the excess sharing observed between twins was weaker.

This clonotype was picked up a small number of times. Its antigen is undetermined. The receptor was isolated from a woman aged 50 to 65 in good health. Sequencing was done on a sample of naive T cells sorted from blood.

The CDR3 DNA sequence: TGTGCCAGCAGTGCCGGGACAGGGGTTCTTCCTGAGCAGTTCTTC. Protein: CASSAGTGVLPEQFF. This chain connects TRBV25-1 to TRBJ2-1; TRBD1 aligns across 10 bases. Germline values: CDR1 MGHDK, CDR2 SYGVNS. The CDR3 loop spans 15 amino acids. The junction had 9 bases not matched to a gene; V was cut back by 4 bases and J by 9 bases.